This T cell receptor (beta chain) was identified in a study of cytomegalovirus exposure and HLA in healthy donors. Study-wide results and caveats: V- and J-gene trimming in TCR beta was tied to a missense DCLRE1C variant by an analysis performed later. About 90% or about 30% of the time was how often most TCR beta V segments were productive, according to an earlier analysis.

PCR employed 60 Vbeta and 13 Jbeta primers. Method: immunoSEQ multiplex PCR; TCRdb's copy keeps in-frame clones and lacks some. This repertoire shows some 150,000 clones, 60% to 80% found once; its top ten account for 2.5% to 3%. In this sample, this clone turned up a few times. Its cognate antigen is unknown. This TCR came from a man aged 35 to 55 in good health and CMV-seronegative. The specimen was PBMCs.

CDR3 in amino acids: CSVEDRGAGAFF. The CDR3 coding sequence is TGCAGCGTTGAAGATCGGGGGGCGGGTGCTTTCTTT. V gene TRBV29-1 combines with J gene TRBJ1-1, with D possibly matching TRBD1 (6 bases). The CDR3 is 12 amino acids. V was cut by 0 bases and J by 11 bases, with 13 bases left in between. CDR1 SQVTM and CDR2 ANQGSEA come from the germline V gene. Looking up the rest from reference TRBV29-1 and TRBJ1-1 gives the full variable domain: SAVISQKPSRDICQRGTSLTIQCQVDSQVTMMFWYRQQPGQSLTLIATANQGSEATYESGFVIDKFPISRPNLTFSTLTVSNMSPEDSSIYLCSVEDRGAGAFFGQGTRLTVV.